These 22 T cell receptor beta chains share one sample of origin, sequenced in a study of T cell responses to AZD1222 COVID-19 vaccine. Sequenced by immunoSEQ multiplex PCR; TCRdb stores in-frame clones only, minus some. The profile shows under 200,000 clones, 70% to 90% of them singletons. Sequencing was performed on peripheral blood, taken 28 days after the second AZD1222 dose. All receptors derive from an adult who received the AZD1222 COVID-19 vaccine.

The table lists this clone with a count of one. CDR3 nucleotides: TGTGCCAGCACTTTGAGGGGCAACGGGCCCTATGGCTACACCTTC. It codes for CASTLRGNGPYGYTF. V usage is TRBV27 and J usage is TRBJ1-2, with D maybe TRBD1 (5 bases). The CDR3 length is 15 residues. With 7 bases removed from V and 4 bases from J, the gap between germline ends came to 19 bases. Per germline, CDR1 MNHEY and CDR2 SMNVEV (reference sequence).

The chain links TRBV3-1 (or the pseudogene TRBV3-2) to TRBJ1-1, with 8 bases identical to TRBD1. The junction had 8 bases not matched to a gene; V was cut back by 0 bases and J by 11 bases. Germline V gene sequence: CDR1 LGHDT, CDR2 YNNKEL (reference sequence). This CDR3 has 14 residues. DNA for the CDR3: TGTGCCAGCAGCCAAGAGGCAGGGGGCGTGGGGGCTTTCTTT. Its translation: CASSQEAGGVGAFF.

The V call is TRBV10-3, the J call TRBJ2-1; 9 bases fit TRBD2. Germline CDR1 is ENHRY and CDR2 is SYGVKD. The junction had 6 bases not matched to a gene; V was cut back by 11 bases and J by 4 bases. CDR3 size: 13 residues. The CDR3: CASSGGLYNEQFF. As DNA, the CDR3 is TGTGCCTCAAGCGGGGGGCTATACAATGAGCAGTTCTTC.

The chain employs TRBV6-5 and TRBJ1-5; tentative D call: TRBD1 (5 bases). Trimming took off 1 base at V and 6 bases at J, with 13 bases between the two ends. The germline gives CDR1 MNHEY, CDR2 SVGAGI. The CDR3 is 15 amino acids. Written as DNA, the CDR3 is TGTGCCAGCAGTTACTTTCTGGAGGACATTCAGCCCCAGCATTTT. It codes for CASSYFLEDIQPQHF.

This rearrangement joins TRBV7-9 to TRBJ1-1; D possibly corresponds to TRBD1 (6 bases). V dropped 1 base and J dropped 3 bases, with 9 bases sitting between them. The CDR3 is 14 residues long. The germline V gene has CDR1 SEHNR and CDR2 FQNEAQ (reference sequence). The CDR3 spells CASSLGQAYTEAFF. In nucleotides, the CDR3 is TGTGCCAGCAGCTTAGGACAGGCCTACACTGAAGCTTTCTTT. The variable domain in full, completed from reference TRBV7-9 and TRBJ1-1, reads DTGVSQNPRHKITKRGQNVTFRCDPISEHNRLYWYRQTLGQGPEFLTYFQNEAQLEKSRLLSDRFSAERPKGSFSTLEIQRTEQGDSAMYLCASSLGQAYTEAFFGQGTRLTVV.

V and J are TRBV6-1 and TRBJ2-1; D possibly corresponds to TRBD2 (5 bases). V was cut by 1 base and J by 7 bases, with 14 bases left in between. CDR3 length: 15 amino acids. Germline V gene data show CDR1 as MNHNS and CDR2 as SASEGT. The CDR3 sequence: CASSEGTARGNEQFF. The CDR3 bases are TGTGCCAGCAGTGAAGGGACCGCCCGGGGAAATGAGCAGTTCTTC.

The CDR3 sequence is CASSIGINYGYTF. Written as DNA, the CDR3 is TGTGCCAGTAGTATAGGGATCAACTATGGCTACACCTTC. The chain couples TRBV19 to TRBJ1-2; D call uncertain. The V gene lost 1 base and the J gene lost 2 bases, with 5 bases spanning the gap. Germline V gene sequence: CDR1 LNHDA, CDR2 SQIVND (reference sequence). The CDR3 runs 13 residues.

The chain uses TRBV12-2 and TRBJ2-5; TRBD2 is the table's D call, not checked against the DNA. TRBV12-2 is a known pseudogene. The length of the CDR3 is 15 residues. The CDR3 region has the DNA TGTGCAAGTCGCTGTGTCGGGGGACCTCCGATGACCCAGTACTTC. Its translation: CASRCVGGPPMTQYF.

The V gene is TRBV6-5, the J gene TRBJ1-5, with TRBD1 matching over 9 bases. Germline-derived CDR1 and CDR2 are MNHEY and SVGAGI. Losses at the gene ends were 6 bases for V and 1 base for J; bases not matched to a gene: 4. The CDR3 totals 15 residues. The CDR3 loop reads CASSLQGASNQPQHF. CDR3 DNA sequence: TGTGCCAGCAGCTTACAGGGGGCGAGCAATCAGCCCCAGCATTTT.

This clone was detected once. At one end, the junction sequence differs from germline, possibly due to a read error. CDR3 residues: CASTLSRGGQPQHF. The CDR3 DNA reads TGTGCCAGCACCTTATCCCGTGGGGGTCAGCCCCAGCATTTT. The J gene is TRBJ1-5, the V gene TRBV7-2; a possible D gene is TRBD1 (5 bases). The CDR3 runs to 14 residues. The V gene's germline CDR1 is SGHTA and CDR2 FQGNSA.

The rearrangement links TRBV7-9 to TRBJ2-1, with D perhaps TRBD1 (6 bases). Germline V gene sequence: CDR1 SEHNR, CDR2 FQNEAQ (reference sequence). CDR3 size: 12 residues. V was shortened by 4 bases and J by 10 bases, with 11 bases between the two germline ends. The CDR3 loop is CASSSPDSEQFF. CDR3 coding DNA: TGTGCCAGCAGCTCCCCGGACAGCGAGCAGTTCTTC. The whole variable domain, filled in from reference TRBV7-9 and TRBJ2-1, reads DTGVSQNPRHKITKRGQNVTFRCDPISEHNRLYWYRQTLGQGPEFLTYFQNEAQLEKSRLLSDRFSAERPKGSFSTLEIQRTEQGDSAMYLCASSSPDSEQFFGPGTRLTVL.

The J gene is TRBJ1-5, the V gene TRBV2; D possibly corresponds to TRBD1 (5 bases). CDR1 and CDR2 from the germline V gene are SNHLY and FYNNEI. This CDR3 region has 13 residues. V lost 3 bases and J 5 bases, leaving 8 bases between the germline ends. The chain's CDR3 is CASSDEGDQPQHF. CDR3 DNA sequence: TGTGCCAGCAGTGATGAAGGGGATCAGCCCCAGCATTTT.

The V and J genes are TRBV5-4 and TRBJ1-1; TRBD1 aligns across 7 bases. After removal of 0 bases from V and 7 bases from J, the junction contained 9 bases not matched to a gene. The CDR3 sequence is 15 residues long. Germline-derived CDR1 and CDR2 are SGHNT and YYREEE (reference sequence). The DNA of the CDR3 is TGTGCCAGCAGCTTGGCCCCAGGGACAGATGATGAAGCTTTCTTT. Its protein is CASSLAPGTDDEAFF.

The chain joins TRBV5-1 to TRBJ1-6; a possible D gene is TRBD1 (5 bases). This CDR3 comprises 16 residues. In germline, CDR1 is SGHRS, CDR2 YFSETQ. Trimming cost V 1 base and J 7 bases, with 15 bases left between them. For the CDR3, the DNA is TGCGCCAGCAGCTTGCAGGCCCCTGGGGCAAATTCACCCCTCCACTTT. Translated, it gives CASSLQAPGANSPLHF. Filled out from reference TRBV5-1 and TRBJ1-6, the complete variable domain reads KAGVTQTPRYLIKTRGQQVTLSCSPISGHRSVSWYQQTPGQGLQFLFEYFSETQRNKGNFPGRFSGRQFSNSRSEMNVSTLELGDSALYLCASSLQAPGANSPLHFGNGTRLTVT.

The chain has TRBV12-3 or TRBV12-4 and TRBJ2-1; D is unclear. V gave up 6 bases and J gave up 10 bases, with 13 bases separating them. This CDR3 comprises 12 residues. CDR3 in DNA: TGTGCCAGCAGCCGCGACATATACGAGCAGTTCTTC. Protein sequence: CASSRDIYEQFF.

The genes are TRBV6-5 and TRBJ1-1; D is perhaps TRBD1 (5 bases). The CDR3 is 11 amino acids. Per the germline V gene, CDR1 is MNHEY and CDR2 is SVGAGI. V gave up 6 bases and J gave up 7 bases, with 9 bases separating them. The CDR3 is CASSRQLEAFF. The CDR3 DNA reads TGTGCCAGCAGCCGACAGCTTGAAGCTTTCTTT.

This CDR3 is CASSQAGTSPYGYTF. CDR3 bases: TGCGCCAGCAGCCAAGCAGGGACAAGTCCTTATGGCTACACCTTC. The chain carries TRBV4-1 and TRBJ1-2, with D possibly being TRBD1 (6 bases). Trimming pared 1 base from V and 5 bases from J, leaving 14 bases between. The germline CDR1 and CDR2 sequences are MGHRA and YSYEKL. This CDR3 region has 15 residues.

The chain links TRBV6-4 to TRBJ2-7; 11 bases line up with TRBD1. V trimming: 6 bases; J trimming: 3 bases; junction bases outside the gene matches: 4. The germline V gene has CDR1 MRHNA and CDR2 SNTAGT. This CDR3 has 14 amino acids. The CDR3 bases are TGTGCCAGCAGGACCGGGACAGGGGGCTACGAGCAGTACTTC. Amino acid sequence: CASRTGTGGYEQYF.

This chain uses TRBV5-5 with TRBJ1-1; TRBD1 aligns across 8 bases. V lost 5 bases to trimming and J lost 6 bases; unmatched junction nucleotides: 12. CDR1 is SGHKS, CDR2 YYEKEE, per germline (reference sequence). This CDR3 has 15 amino acids. The CDR3 spells CASSLTDRVGAEAFF. The CDR3 bases are TGTGCCAGCAGTTTGACGGACAGGGTAGGAGCTGAAGCTTTCTTT.

The chain recombines TRBV2 with TRBJ1-4; D possibly corresponds to TRBD1 (5 bases). This CDR3 contains 10 residues. Trimming shortened V by 8 bases and J by 15 bases, and 13 bases separated the two germline ends. Germline V gives CDR1 SNHLY, CDR2 FYNNEI. The CDR3 DNA follows: TGTGCCAGCTCAGGGACTGTGGTGTTTTTT. It specifies CASSGTVVFF.

The V and J genes are TRBV19 and TRBJ1-2; no clear D gene. Germline CDR1 LNHDA, CDR2 SQIVND (reference sequence). V was cut by 0 bases and J by 2 bases, with 7 bases left in between. This CDR3 is built from 14 residues. The CDR3 nucleotides read TGTGCCAGTAGTATAGAATACGGGAACTATGGCTACACCTTC. Its translation is CASSIEYGNYGYTF. Looking up the rest from reference TRBV19 and TRBJ1-2 gives the full variable domain: DGGITQSPKYLFRKEGQNVTLSCEQNLNHDAMYWYRQDPGQGLRLIYYSQIVNDFQKGDIAEGYSVSREKKESFPLTVTSAQKNPTAFYLCASSIEYGNYGYTFGSGTRLTVV.

This chain links TRBV18 with TRBJ2-2; TRBD2 is a possible D gene (5 bases). The CDR3 extends over 16 amino acids. Looked up from germline, CDR1 is KGHSH and CDR2 is LQKENI. Trimming shortened V by 4 bases and J by 6 bases, and 18 bases separated the two germline ends. CDR3 sequence reads: CASSRASLGASGELFF. The CDR3 DNA is TGTGCCAGCTCACGGGCATCTCTGGGAGCGTCCGGGGAGCTGTTTTTT.